Sequencing of this T cell receptor beta chain was carried out in a study of T cell responses to AZD1222 COVID-19 vaccine. Study-level findings and limits: Spike-specific TCR breadth and depth were elevated following two AZD1222 doses. Repertoires in all cases were sampled only once the peak T cell response had passed. Nearly half of the spike-specific TCRs reportedly recognize variant regions that carry no mutations. Among the donors, most were white British and more were female, and clonal diversity was possibly underestimated.

Trimming took off 0 bases at V and 5 bases at J, with 23 bases between the two ends. The CDR3 covers 18 residues. Per the germline V gene, CDR1 is SGDLS and CDR2 is YYNGEE. The data were produced by immunoSEQ multiplex PCR, yet TCRdb's version contains in-frame clones alone and is incomplete. The sample lists more than 75,000 clones, about 83% occurring once. Note on this clone: Its specificity is not known.

This clonotype was obtained from an adult who received the AZD1222 COVID-19 vaccine. This chain uses TRBV9 with TRBJ2-5; D may be TRBD2 (6 bases). Sequenced here: peripheral blood, sampled 28 days after the second AZD1222 dose. As DNA, the CDR3 is TGTGCCAGCAGCGTAGACCCCATAGCGGCCCCAAGGGTGGAGACCCAGTACTTC. Translated: CASSVDPIAAPRVETQYF.